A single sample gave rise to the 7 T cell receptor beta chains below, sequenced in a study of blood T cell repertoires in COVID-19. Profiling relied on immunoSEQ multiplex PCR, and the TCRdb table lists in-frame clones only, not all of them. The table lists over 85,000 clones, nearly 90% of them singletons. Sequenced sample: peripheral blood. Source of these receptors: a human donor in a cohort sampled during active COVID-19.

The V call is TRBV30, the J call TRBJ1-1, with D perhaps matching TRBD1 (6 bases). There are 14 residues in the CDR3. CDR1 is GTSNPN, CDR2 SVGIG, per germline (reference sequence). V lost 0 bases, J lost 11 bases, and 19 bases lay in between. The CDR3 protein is CAWSVNFRTEGAFF. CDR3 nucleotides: TGTGCCTGGAGTGTTAATTTTAGGACAGAGGGGGCTTTCTTT. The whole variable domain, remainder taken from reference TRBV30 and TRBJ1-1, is SQTIHQWPATLVQPVGSPLSLECTVEGTSNPNLYWYRQAAGRGLQLLFYSVGIGQISSEVPQNLSASRPQDRQFILSSKKLLLSDSGFYLCAWSVNFRTEGAFFGQGTRLTVV.

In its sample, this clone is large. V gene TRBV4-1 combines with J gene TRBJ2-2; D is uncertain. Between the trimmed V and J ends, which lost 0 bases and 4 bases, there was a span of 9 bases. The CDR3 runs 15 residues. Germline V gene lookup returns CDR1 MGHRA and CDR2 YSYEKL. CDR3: CASSQDLGTTGELFF. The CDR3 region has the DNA TGCGCCAGCAGCCAAGATCTAGGCACCACCGGGGAGCTGTTTTTT.

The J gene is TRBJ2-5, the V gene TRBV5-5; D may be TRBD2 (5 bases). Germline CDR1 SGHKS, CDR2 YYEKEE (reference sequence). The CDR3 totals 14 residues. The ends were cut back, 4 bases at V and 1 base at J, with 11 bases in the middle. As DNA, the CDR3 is TGTGCCAGCAGCCGGCCGGGGAGCCAAGAGACCCAGTACTTC. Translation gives CASSRPGSQETQYF.

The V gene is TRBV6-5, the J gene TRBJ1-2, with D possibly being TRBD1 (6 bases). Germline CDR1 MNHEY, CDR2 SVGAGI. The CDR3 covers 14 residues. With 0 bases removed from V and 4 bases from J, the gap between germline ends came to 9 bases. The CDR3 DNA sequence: TGTGCCAGCAGTTACTCTGGACAGCGCTATGGCTACACCTTC. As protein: CASSYSGQRYGYTF.

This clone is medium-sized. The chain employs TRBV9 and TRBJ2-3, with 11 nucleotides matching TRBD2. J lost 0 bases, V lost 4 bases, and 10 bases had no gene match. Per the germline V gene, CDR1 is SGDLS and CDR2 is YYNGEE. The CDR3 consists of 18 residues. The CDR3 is CASSRGLAVTVSTDTQYF. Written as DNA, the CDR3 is TGTGCCAGCAGCCGGGGACTAGCGGTAACTGTAAGCACAGATACGCAGTATTTT.

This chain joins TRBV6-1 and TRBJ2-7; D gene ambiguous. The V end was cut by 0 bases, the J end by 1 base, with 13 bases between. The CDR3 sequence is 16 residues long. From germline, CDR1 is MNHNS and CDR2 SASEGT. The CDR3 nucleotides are TGTGCCAGCAGTGAAGCCATGGCAGGAAGATCCTACGAGCAGTACTTC. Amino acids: CASSEAMAGRSYEQYF.

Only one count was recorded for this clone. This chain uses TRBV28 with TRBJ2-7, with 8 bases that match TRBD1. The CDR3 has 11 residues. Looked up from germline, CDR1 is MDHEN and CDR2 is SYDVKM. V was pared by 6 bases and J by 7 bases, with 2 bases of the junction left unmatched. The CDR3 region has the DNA TGTGCCAGCAGGACAGGGGTTGAGCAGTACTTC. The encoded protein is CASRTGVEQYF.